The source of this TCR beta chain is a study of control samples from healthy donors and cancer patients. The J segment lost 4 bases and the V segment lost 4 bases, leaving 4 bases of the junction unmatched. This CDR3 contains 14 residues. CDR1 and CDR2 (germline): SGHDN, FVKESK. Clones were sequenced by immunoSEQ multiplex PCR, and TCRdb holds only the in-frame ones, with some missing. The table records 110,000 to 150,000 clones, more than 85% of them present only once. The TCR comes from a woman between 25 and 40 years old in good health. V and J are TRBV14 and TRBJ1-1, with 9 bases lining up with TRBD1. Input material: blood. This CDR3 is CASSLRTGVTEAFF. The CDR3, as DNA: TGTGCCAGCAGCCTCCGGACAGGGGTCACTGAAGCTTTCTTT.